The rows below give T cell receptor beta chains drawn from one sample of a study of cytomegalovirus exposure and HLA in healthy donors. Data came from immunoSEQ multiplex PCR; TCRdb stores just in-frame clones and leaves some out. The repertoire consists of over 130,000 clones, with 80% to 85% occurring once and the leading ten covering less than 1.5%. Sequencing was done on a sample of PBMCs. These receptors were taken from a female donor in good health and CMV-seronegative. CDR3s include the opening cysteine and the closing phenylalanine or tryptophan. D genes are given only for firm matches. A clone size is listed for some rows: how often the clone was seen (once, few, many), or a class if it is expanded.

d_call | clone_size | j_call | v_call | cdr3_aa | cdr3_nt
TRBD1 | - | TRBJ1-3 | TRBV7-9 | CASSLATGSGNTIYF | TGTGCCAGCAGCCTAGCGACAGGGTCTGGAAACACCATATATTTT
- | - | TRBJ2-5 | TRBV5-1 | CASSRPQGVQETQYF | TGCGCCAGCAGCCGTCCACAGGGCGTCCAAGAGACCCAGTACTTC
TRBD1 | - | TRBJ1-4 | TRBV5-3 | CARSFSLQGAKLFF | TGTGCCAGAAGTTTCAGCCTACAGGGGGCAAAACTGTTTTTT
TRBD1 | - | TRBJ1-1 | TRBV5-6 | CASSLAGGAAFF | TGTGCCAGCAGCTTGGCAGGGGGTGCAGCTTTCTTT
- | few | TRBJ2-7 | TRBV28 | CASSLGTITYEQYF | TGTGCCAGCAGTTTAGGGACAATTACCTACGAGCAGTACTTC
TRBD1 | - | TRBJ1-2 | TRBV6-5 | CASSYGQGAGGYTF | TGTGCCAGCAGTTACGGGCAGGGGGCGGGAGGCTACACCTTC
TRBD1 | - | TRBJ1-5 | TRBV29-1 | CSGPQGPSNRNQPQHF | TGCAGCGGCCCACAGGGGCCCTCTAATAGGAATCAGCCCCAGCATTTT
- | - | TRBJ2-1 | TRBV7-9 | CASSPADSLYNEQFF | TGTGCCAGCAGCCCCGCGGACTCCTTATACAATGAGCAGTTCTTC
TRBD2 | - | TRBJ2-1 | TRBV5-4 | CASSLELAGDNEQFF | TGTGCCAGCAGCTTGGAACTAGCGGGGGACAATGAGCAGTTCTTC
TRBD1 | - | TRBJ1-2 | TRBV28 | CASSLFFSRGEGGNGYTF | TGTGCCAGCAGTTTATTCTTTAGTCGTGGTGAAGGGGGCAATGGCTACACCTTC
- | once | TRBJ2-1 | TRBV5-1 | CASSPGQVIGGNEQFF | TGCGCCAGCAGCCCTGGACAGGTTATAGGAGGGAATGAGCAGTTCTTC
TRBD1 | few | TRBJ2-1 | TRBV5-1 | CASSFGDRGFGNEQFF | TGCGCCAGCAGCTTTGGAGACAGGGGATTTGGTAATGAGCAGTTCTTC
- | - | TRBJ2-7 | TRBV5-8 | CASSFPAYEQYF | TGTGCCAGCAGCTTTCCCGCCTACGAGCAGTACTTC
- | - | TRBJ2-1 | TRBV2 | CASSDRGLTSYNEQFF | TGTGCCAGCAGTGACCGGGGACTCACGTCCTACAATGAGCAGTTCTTC
TRBD2 | once | TRBJ2-1 | TRBV7-7 | CASSLPNRGFGISESGGEEQFF | TGTGCTAGCAGCCTCCCCAATCGGGGGTTCGGGATTAGCGAGTCTGGGGGGGAGGAGCAGTTCTTC
TRBD2 | - | TRBJ2-2 | TRBV6-1 | CASRARGVGTGELFF | TGTGCCAGCCGCGCACGGGGGGTCGGTACCGGGGAGCTGTTTTTT
- | - | TRBJ1-4 | TRBV11-2 | CASSLETGGEKLFF | TGTGCCAGCAGCTTAGAAACTGGAGGGGAAAAACTGTTTTTT
TRBD1 | - | TRBJ2-7 | TRBV7-9 | CASSQGQGGYEQYF | TGTGCCAGCAGCCAGGGACAGGGGGGCTACGAGCAGTACTTC